The clone carrying this T cell receptor beta chain was seen more than once but under ten times. Its matching antigen is unknown. This sample was included in a study of cytomegalovirus exposure and HLA in healthy donors. Study-wide background: Earlier work reported 95 million to 130 million unique TCR beta sequences from about 179 million T cells. Samples from HLA-typed donors yielded about 85 million unique TCRs in an early data release.

General observations from the study: One variant, a missense change in DCLRE1C, was linked in a later analysis to TCR beta V- and J-gene trimming. Within an earlier analysis, most TCR beta V segments proved productive either about 90% or about 30% of the time.

V was pared by 0 bases and J by 0 bases, with 9 bases between. This CDR3 has 17 amino acids. Germline CDR1 MGHRA, CDR2 YSYEKL. Primers: 60 Vbeta forward and 13 Jbeta reverse. Sequencing used immunoSEQ multiplex PCR; TCRdb keeps in-frame clones, though not all of them. Here the sample spans 140,000 or so clones, about 80% being singletons. The chain has TRBV4-1 and TRBJ2-6; tentative D call: TRBD1 (6 bases). The clonotype comes from a man aged 35 to 55 in good health and CMV-seronegative. Specimen: PBMCs. The CDR3 bases are TGCGCCAGCAGCCAAGACAGGGGCCTCTCTGGGGCCAACGTCCTGACTTTC. Translated: CASSQDRGLSGANVLTF.